This TCR beta chain was identified during a study of identical twins. Germline V gives CDR1 MDHEN, CDR2 SYDVKM. The CDR3 is 16 amino acids. Trimming left V 5 bases short and J 7 bases short, with 18 bases between. TCRdb called the 5' RACE reads again in MiXCR, with one record for every CDR3 protein. The sample holds around 100,000 distinct CDR3 sequences, about 5.6% seen once. The TCR comes from a woman between 50 and 59 years old in good health. What was sequenced was memory T cells sorted from blood. The rearrangement uses TRBV28 and TRBJ1-6, with a tentative D call TRBD1 (6 bases). CDR3 in amino acids: CASSDYSRDKNSPLHF. DNA of the CDR3: TGTGCCAGCAGTGACTATTCCCGGGACAAGAATTCACCCCTCCACTTT.